The clone carrying this T cell receptor (beta chain) appeared many times. This entry comes from a study of T cells in Graves' hyperthyroidism and ophthalmopathy. It was RNA transcripts that yielded the amplified TCR beta CDR3 regions. TCR CDR3 underwent first-round RT-PCR with the HTBI primer set. TCRdb called the multiplex PCR reads again in MiXCR, with one record for every CDR3 protein. The sample carries 550,000 to 650,000 distinct CDR3 sequences, roughly 13% recorded once. V lost 1 base to trimming and J lost 8 bases, with 18 bases between them. The germline V gene has CDR1 SEHNR and CDR2 FQNEAQ (reference sequence). The CDR3 is 16 amino acids.

The receptor was derived from a woman in her 30s with Graves' hyperthyroidism that later progressed to Graves' ophthalmopathy. This sequence joins TRBV7-9 and TRBJ2-1; D is perhaps TRBD1 (5 bases). The sequencing sample was made of blood. CDR3 protein: CASSLVRVGDDDEQFF. The CDR3 DNA sequence: TGTGCCAGCAGCTTAGTCAGGGTCGGAGACGACGATGAGCAGTTCTTC.